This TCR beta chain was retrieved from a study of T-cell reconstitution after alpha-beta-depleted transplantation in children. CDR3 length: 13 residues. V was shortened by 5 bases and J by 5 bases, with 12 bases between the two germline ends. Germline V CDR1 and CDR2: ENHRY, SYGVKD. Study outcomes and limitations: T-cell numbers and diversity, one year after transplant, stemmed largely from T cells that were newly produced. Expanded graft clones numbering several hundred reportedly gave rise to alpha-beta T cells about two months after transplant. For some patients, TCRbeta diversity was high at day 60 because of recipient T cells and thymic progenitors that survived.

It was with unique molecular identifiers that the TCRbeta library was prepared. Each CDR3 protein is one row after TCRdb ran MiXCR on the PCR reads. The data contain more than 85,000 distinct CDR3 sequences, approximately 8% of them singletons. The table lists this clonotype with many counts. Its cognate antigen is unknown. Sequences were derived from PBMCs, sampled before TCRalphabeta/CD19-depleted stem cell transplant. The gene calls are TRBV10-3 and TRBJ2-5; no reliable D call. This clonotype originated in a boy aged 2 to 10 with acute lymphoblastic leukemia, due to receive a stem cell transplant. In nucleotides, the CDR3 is TGTGCCATCAGTCCTAACAGAGAGGAGACCCAGTACTTC. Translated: CAISPNREETQYF.